The 28 T cell receptor beta chains below all came from one sample that was sequenced in a study of T cells after yellow fever vaccination. Each CDR3 protein gets one entry after TCRdb re-called the 5' RACE reads with MiXCR. The data contain over 200,000 distinct CDR3 sequences, about 7% of them singletons. The sample in question was CD4+ T cells sorted from PBMCs, obtained on the day of the yellow fever booster vaccination. These receptors all come from a man in his thirties or forties who received the YFV17D yellow fever vaccine.

The table lists this clonotype with a few counts. V is TRBV6-2 or TRBV6-3 and J is TRBJ2-4, with 7 bases fitting TRBD2. The CDR3 consists of 15 residues. The V segment lost 0 bases and the J segment 7 bases; nucleotides outside the gene matches: 6. CDR1 and CDR2 from the germline V gene are MNHEY and SVGEGT. CDR3 nucleotides: TGTGCCAGCAGTTACTCGAATCTAGCGGATAACATTCAGTACTTC. Protein: CASSYSNLADNIQYF.

The V gene is TRBV7-4, the J gene TRBJ2-5, with 12 bases that match TRBD2. The CDR3 contains 17 residues. Trimming cost V 5 bases and J 4 bases; bases outside gene matches: 11. Germline loops: CDR1 SGHVT, CDR2 SQSDAQ. The CDR3 loop reads CASSQGLAGGMGETQYF. The DNA of the CDR3 is TGTGCCAGCAGCCAAGGCCTAGCGGGAGGGATGGGAGAGACCCAGTACTTC.

For the CDR3, the DNA is TGTGCCAGCAGCTTAGCCTCAGGCTTTAATAATTCACCCCTCCACTTT. Protein: CASSLASGFNNSPLHF. The chain carries TRBV7-2 and TRBJ1-6; D gene ambiguous. The germline V and J ends were trimmed by 0 bases and 5 bases, with 11 bases remaining between them. CDR3 length equals 16 residues. CDR1 and CDR2 (germline): SGHTA, FQGNSA. Filled out from reference TRBV7-2 and TRBJ1-6, the complete variable domain reads GAGVSQSPSNKVTEKGKDVELRCDPISGHTALYWYRQSLGQGLEFLIYFQGNSAPDKSGLPSDRFSAERTGGSVSTLTIQRTQQEDSAVYLCASSLASGFNNSPLHFGNGTRLTVT.

This clonotype was counted ten times or more. V is TRBV27 and J is TRBJ2-1; 9 bases are shared with TRBD1. The CDR3 is made up of 14 amino acids. Germline V gives CDR1 MNHEY, CDR2 SMNVEV (reference sequence). V was pared by 10 bases and J by 4 bases, with 8 bases of the junction left unmatched. The CDR3 is CATAGTGTYNEQFF. The CDR3 coding sequence is TGTGCCACCGCCGGGACAGGGACATACAATGAGCAGTTCTTC.

This clonotype was seen many times. This chain's CDR3 is CATSDGRQGLNTGELFF. CDR3 DNA: TGTGCCACCAGTGATGGAAGACAGGGTCTCAACACCGGGGAGCTGTTTTTT. The rearrangement uses TRBV24-1 and TRBJ2-2, with 7 bases lining up with TRBD1. This CDR3 spans 17 amino acids. V lost 3 bases and J lost 2; bases outside the gene matches: 8. Germline V CDR1 and CDR2: KGHDR, SFDVKD.

There are many counts of this clonotype. The rearrangement links TRBV7-2 to TRBJ2-5; 9 nucleotides align to TRBD1. CDR1 SGHTA and CDR2 FQGNSA come from the germline V gene. Trimming at V came to 9 bases and at J to 2 bases, leaving 7 bases not matched to a gene. The CDR3 extends over 14 amino acids. The CDR3 nucleotides read TGTGCCAGTAGTTTGACAGGGGGACAAGAGACCCAGTACTTC. It is translated as CASSLTGGQETQYF.

This clonotype was seen repeatedly, ten times or more. Here the CDR3 DNA reads TGCGCCAGCAGCCCGGGACAGGGAAATTACAATGAGCAGTTCTTC. The encoded protein is CASSPGQGNYNEQFF. The gene calls are TRBV5-1 and TRBJ2-1; TRBD1 aligns across 9 bases. CDR1 is SGHRS and CDR2 is YFSETQ in the germline V gene. The CDR3 contains 15 residues. With V trimmed by 4 bases and J by 4 bases, 6 bases remained unmatched. The variable domain in full, with the rest retrieved from reference TRBV5-1 and TRBJ2-1, is KAGVTQTPRYLIKTRGQQVTLSCSPISGHRSVSWYQQTPGQGLQFLFEYFSETQRNKGNFPGRFSGRQFSNSRSEMNVSTLELGDSALYLCASSPGQGNYNEQFFGPGTRLTVL.

The V call is TRBV4-3, the J call TRBJ2-1; the D call may be TRBD1 or TRBD2 (7 bases each). The CDR3 has 13 residues. V dropped 4 bases and J dropped 8 bases, with 12 bases sitting between them. Germline V gives CDR1 LGHNA, CDR2 YSLEER. CDR3 sequence (DNA): TGCGCCAGCAGCCTCCAGGGGGGGTATGAGCAGTTCTTC. Translating it yields CASSLQGGYEQFF.

This chain connects TRBV15 to TRBJ1-2; 8 bases match TRBD1. The CDR3 length is 14 residues. The ends lost 4 bases at V and 7 bases at J; junction bases unmatched: 8. Germline CDR1 reads LNHNV; CDR2 reads YYDKDF (reference sequence). Written as DNA, the CDR3 is TGTGCCACCAGCACGATGGGACAGGCAGGTGGCTACACCTTC. Translating gives CATSTMGQAGGYTF. Together with reference TRBV15 and TRBJ1-2, the CDR3 gives the full variable domain: DAMVIQNPRYQVTQFGKPVTLSCSQTLNHNVMYWYQQKSSQAPKLLFHYYDKDFNNEADTPDNFQSRRPNTSFCFLDIRSPGLGDTAMYLCATSTMGQAGGYTFGSGTRLTVV.

Regarding this clonotype: A read error may produce the germline difference seen at one junction end. The chain carries TRBV7-9 and TRBJ1-5; the match to TRBD1 covers 10 bases. This CDR3 has 16 residues. CDR1 is SEHNR, CDR2 FQNEAQ, per germline (reference sequence). The CDR3 DNA sequence: TGTGCCAGCAGCTCATGGGACAGGGGCGGCAATCAGCCCCAGCGTTTT. Its protein is CASSSWDRGGNQPQRF. Using reference TRBV7-9 and TRBJ1-5 for the parts outside the CDR3, the full variable domain is DTGVSQNPRHKITKRGQNVTFRCDPISEHNRLYWYRQTLGQGPEFLTYFQNEAQLEKSRLLSDRFSAERPKGSFSTLEIQRTEQGDSAMYLCASSSWDRGGNQPQRFGDGTRLSIL.

This clonotype came up many times. V gene TRBV6-5 combines with J gene TRBJ2-2; no firm D call. The CDR3 runs to 13 residues. Between the trimmed V and J ends, which lost 0 bases and 10 bases, there was a span of 9 bases. In germline, CDR1 is MNHEY, CDR2 SVGAGI. This CDR3 reads CASSYSGNEELFF. The DNA of the CDR3 is TGTGCCAGCAGTTACTCGGGGAATGAGGAGCTGTTTTTT.

This clonotype turned up a few times. The chain is built from TRBV20-1 and TRBJ1-2; D ambiguous. The CDR3 is 13 residues long. Germline V lookup: CDR1 DFQATT, CDR2 SNEGSKA (reference sequence). V gave up 1 base and J gave up 6 bases, with 12 bases separating them. CDR3 region: CSARGPRPNGYTF. The CDR3 bases are TGCAGTGCTAGAGGACCTCGACCCAATGGCTACACCTTC.

The chain uses TRBV11-2 and TRBJ2-7; either TRBD1 or TRBD2 may fit D (6 bases each). Trimming removed 2 bases at V and 8 bases at J, with 22 bases between. Germline CDR1 is SGHAT and CDR2 is FQNNGV. CDR3 length equals 16 residues. This CDR3 is CASSLNWGVGGSKQYF. In DNA form, the CDR3 reads TGTGCCAGCAGCTTAAACTGGGGGGTAGGGGGATCTAAGCAGTACTTC.

This sequence joins TRBV20-1 and TRBJ1-1; a possible D gene is TRBD1 (5 bases). CDR3 length: 16 residues. Germline V gene lookup returns CDR1 DFQATT and CDR2 SNEGSKA (reference sequence). The V end lost 5 bases, the J end lost 6 bases, and 25 bases lay between the germline ends. CDR3 DNA sequence: TGCAGTGCTCCGGCCCAGCCGTGGGGGAACAAACCTGAAGCTTTCTTT. Translation gives CSAPAQPWGNKPEAFF.

As to this clonotype: A read error may be the cause here, since a much bigger clone is one base away. The CDR3 sequence is CASSERGSGANVLTF. CDR3 nucleotide sequence: TGTGCCAGCAGTGAACGGGGAAGTGGGGCCAACGTCCTGACTTTC. The V and J genes are TRBV6-4 and TRBJ2-6; D may be TRBD2 (5 bases). There are 15 residues in the CDR3. The germline V and J ends were trimmed by 3 bases and 3 bases, with 9 bases remaining between them. Germline assignment: CDR1 MRHNA and CDR2 SNTAGT.

The J gene is TRBJ2-7, the V gene TRBV28, with D possibly being TRBD2 (6 bases). Deletions cut 4 bases from V and 2 bases from J, with 18 bases between. CDR3 length: 16 residues. The germline V gene encodes CDR1 MDHEN and CDR2 SYDVKM. This CDR3 is CASSSPALARAYEQYF. As DNA, the CDR3 is TGTGCCAGCAGTTCCCCAGCCCTAGCGAGGGCCTACGAGCAGTACTTC.

V gene TRBV6-1 combines with J gene TRBJ2-3, with 8 bases aligning to TRBD2. CDR1 is MNHNS, CDR2 SASEGT, per germline. Trimming cost V 5 bases and J 3 bases; bases outside gene matches: 7. CDR3 length: 15 residues. In DNA form, the CDR3 reads TGTGCCAGCAGTCTGAGCGGGAGACGGACAGATACGCAGTATTTT. This codes for CASSLSGRRTDTQYF.

This clonotype has ten or more counts. This rearrangement joins TRBV20-1 to TRBJ2-5; 10 nucleotides match TRBD2. The CDR3 runs 14 residues. Germline-derived CDR1 and CDR2 are DFQATT and SNEGSKA (reference sequence). V trimming: 5 bases; J trimming: 2 bases; junction bases outside the gene matches: 5. CDR3 region: CSAPPAGGQETQYF. CDR3 nucleotides: TGCAGTGCTCCTCCAGCGGGAGGGCAAGAGACCCAGTACTTC.

Ten or more counts support this clonotype. This sequence joins TRBV3-1 and TRBJ2-7, with 10 positions matching TRBD2. The CDR3 is 13 amino acids. CDR1 is LGHDT, CDR2 YNNKEL, per germline (reference sequence). Trimming cost V 5 bases and J 5 bases; bases outside gene matches: 3. The CDR3 spells CASSSSGRDEQYF. CDR3 DNA sequence: TGTGCCAGCAGCTCTAGCGGGAGAGACGAGCAGTACTTC.

This clonotype occurred many times. The chain employs TRBV29-1 and TRBJ1-5; 8 bases agree with TRBD1. V lost 7 bases, J lost 5 bases, and 13 bases stayed unmatched. Per the germline V gene, CDR1 is SQVTM and CDR2 is ANQGSEA. This CDR3 is built from 15 residues. The CDR3 here is CSAQKGTGRDQPQHF. CDR3 coding DNA: TGCAGCGCTCAAAAAGGGACAGGAAGGGATCAGCCCCAGCATTTT.

The chain employs TRBV20-1 and TRBJ2-3; the D call may be TRBD1 or TRBD2 (5 bases each). CDR1 DFQATT and CDR2 SNEGSKA come from the germline V gene (reference sequence). Trimming stripped 6 bases from V and 0 bases from J, with 16 bases between. The CDR3 has 15 amino acids. The CDR3 nucleotides read TGCAGTGCCAAGAGAGGGCAGGGAAGCACAGATACGCAGTATTTT. Translating gives CSAKRGQGSTDTQYF.

The rearrangement uses TRBV9 and TRBJ2-7; a weak D match, TRBD1 (5 bases). The CDR3 totals 14 residues. The germline V gene has CDR1 SGDLS and CDR2 YYNGEE. Trimming cost V 3 bases and J 2 bases, with 12 bases left between them. The CDR3 region is CASSGDSYPYEQYF. The DNA of the CDR3 is TGTGCCAGCAGCGGCGACAGTTATCCCTACGAGCAGTACTTC.

This chain joins TRBV29-1 and TRBJ2-1; D not certain. This CDR3 spans 15 amino acids. Germline lookup yields CDR1 SQVTM and CDR2 ANQGSEA. V lost 7 bases and J lost 0, with 16 bases in between. In DNA, the CDR3 is TGCAGCGCAGTCGGTAGTCCGAGCTCCTACAATGAGCAGTTCTTC. Protein sequence: CSAVGSPSSYNEQFF.

The chain joins TRBV7-9 to TRBJ1-3, with a weak D call TRBD1 (6 bases). The germline V and J ends were trimmed by 8 bases and 4 bases, with 21 bases remaining between them. Per germline, CDR1 SEHNR and CDR2 FQNEAQ (reference sequence). The CDR3 length is 16 residues. The CDR3 loop is CASASQSLQGGNTIYF. DNA of the CDR3: TGTGCCAGCGCCTCCCAGTCGCTTCAGGGGGGAAACACCATATATTTT.

The chain uses TRBV4-3 and TRBJ1-6; D remains ambiguous. V was shortened by 0 bases and J by 9 bases, with 6 bases between the two germline ends. The CDR3 has 13 residues. Per germline, CDR1 LGHNA and CDR2 YSLEER. The CDR3 reads CASSQDQRSPLHF. CDR3 sequence (DNA): TGCGCCAGCAGCCAAGATCAGCGTTCACCCCTCCACTTT.

The rearrangement links TRBV20-1 to TRBJ2-1; 9 bases are a match to TRBD2. Per the germline V gene, CDR1 is DFQATT and CDR2 is SNEGSKA (reference sequence). The CDR3 spans 13 residues. Trimming removed 3 bases from V and 7 bases from J; junction bases left unmatched: 4. This CDR3 reads CSASRTSVNEQFF. In DNA, the CDR3 is TGCAGTGCTAGTAGGACTAGCGTAAATGAGCAGTTCTTC.

The table lists this clonotype with a few counts. The chain couples TRBV18 to TRBJ1-5; D is ambiguous. V lost 2 bases and J lost 4, with 9 bases in between. This CDR3 contains 14 residues. Looked up from germline, CDR1 is KGHSH and CDR2 is LQKENI. The CDR3 region has the DNA TGTGCCAGCTCACCAGCAGCACAGAATCAGCCCCAGCATTTT. It codes for CASSPAAQNQPQHF.

In its sample, this clonotype was seen a few times. The V call is TRBV11-2, the J call TRBJ2-5; 14 nucleotides match TRBD2. CDR3 length equals 18 residues. Trimming at V came to 4 bases and at J to 5 bases, leaving 12 bases not matched to a gene. CDR1 is SGHAT and CDR2 is FQNNGV in the germline V gene. Here the CDR3 DNA reads TGTGCCAGCAGCTCCCTGGGGACTAGCGGGAGACGGAGGGAGACCCAGTACTTC. Its translation: CASSSLGTSGRRRETQYF.